These 22 T cell receptor beta chains were all obtained from the same sample, sequenced in a study of blood T cell repertoires in COVID-19. Generated by immunoSEQ multiplex PCR, the TCRdb table keeps only in-frame clones and is missing some. The data contain about 29,000 clones, 85% to 90% of them singletons. Sequencing used peripheral blood. All receptors derive from a human donor with active COVID-19. The donor label of this sample is uncertain.

This chain connects TRBV9 to TRBJ2-7; 8 bases are shared with TRBD1. CDR1 is SGDLS and CDR2 is YYNGEE in the germline V gene. V shed 3 bases, J shed 4 bases, and the junction held 9 bases outside the gene matches. The CDR3 consists of 15 residues. In DNA, the CDR3 is TGTGCCAGCAGCGCAGGGGCACAGGGGGAATACGAGCAGTACTTC. Translated: CASSAGAQGEYEQYF.

The chain has TRBV19 and TRBJ2-2, with a weak D call TRBD2 (5 bases). CDR1 and CDR2 from the germline V gene are LNHDA and SQIVND (reference sequence). V lost 6 bases to trimming and J lost 4 bases, with 9 bases between them. The CDR3 loop spans 13 amino acids. The CDR3 sequence: CASRAGPTGELFF. In nucleotides, the CDR3 is TGTGCCAGTAGGGCGGGTCCCACCGGGGAGCTGTTTTTT.

This clone was counted a single time. CDR3 sequence: CASSPSGAGASGELFF. The CDR3 DNA reads TGTGCCAGCAGCCCCTCGGGAGCGGGGGCATCCGGGGAGCTGTTTTTT. V is TRBV7-2 and J is TRBJ2-2; TRBD2 matches 8 bases. The CDR3 covers 16 residues. Germline V gives CDR1 SGHTA, CDR2 FQGNSA. Unmatched junction bases numbered 11, after V lost 5 bases and J lost 6 bases.

This chain uses TRBV27 with TRBJ1-4; D ambiguous. The CDR3 has 15 amino acids. Trimming pared 11 bases from V and 0 bases from J, leaving 16 bases between. Germline V CDR1 and CDR2: MNHEY, SMNVEV (reference sequence). The CDR3 nucleotides are TGTGCCGGGCCTCGTCAGACTACAACTAATGAAAAACTGTTTTTT. Translated, it gives CAGPRQTTTNEKLFF. The whole variable domain, filled in from reference TRBV27 and TRBJ1-4, reads EAQVTQNPRYLITVTGKKLTVTCSQNMNHEYMSWYRQDPGLGLRQIYYSMNVEVTDKGDVPEGYKVSRKEKRNFPLILESPSPNQTSLYFCAGPRQTTTNEKLFFGSGTQLSVL.

V usage is TRBV27 and J usage is TRBJ2-7, with 7 bases aligning to TRBD1. The trim removed 5 bases at V and 2 bases at J, leaving 9 bases unmatched. In germline, CDR1 is MNHEY, CDR2 SMNVEV (reference sequence). The CDR3 sequence is 15 residues long. CDR3 amino acids: CASSRKGQGAYEQYF. CDR3 sequence (DNA): TGTGCCAGCAGTCGTAAAGGGCAGGGGGCCTACGAGCAGTACTTC.

The gene calls are TRBV6-2 or TRBV6-3 and TRBJ2-5; 8 positions match TRBD1. CDR1 MNHEY and CDR2 SVGEGT come from the germline V gene. The CDR3 consists of 15 residues. V lost 0 bases to trimming and J lost 3 bases; unmatched junction nucleotides: 3. The CDR3 region has the DNA TGTGCCAGCAGTTACTCGGAGACAGGGGAAGAGACCCAGTACTTC. It translates to CASSYSETGEETQYF.

The chain combines TRBV3-1 (or the pseudogene TRBV3-2) with TRBJ2-2; 16 bases fit TRBD2. The J segment lost 12 bases and the V segment lost 7 bases, leaving 17 bases of the junction unmatched. The germline gives CDR1 LGHDT, CDR2 YNNKEL (reference sequence). The CDR3 contains 18 residues. CDR3 in amino acids: CASTKSPGLAGGPVKLFF. The CDR3 bases are TGTGCCAGCACCAAAAGTCCGGGACTAGCGGGAGGGCCAGTGAAGCTGTTTTTT.

The chain's CDR3 is CASSLVRGSGANVLTF. Written as DNA, the CDR3 is TGTGCCAGCAGCCTTGTACGGGGTTCTGGGGCCAACGTCCTGACTTTC. The J gene is TRBJ2-6, the V gene TRBV3-1 (or the pseudogene TRBV3-2), with D tentatively TRBD2 (5 bases). Germline CDR1 LGHDT, CDR2 YNNKEL (reference sequence). The CDR3 contains 16 residues. Trimming removed 4 bases at V and 1 base at J, with 11 bases between.

This sequence joins TRBV10-2 and TRBJ2-7, with no clear D. Germline V gene data show CDR1 as WSHSY and CDR2 as SAAADI. The V and J ends lost 1 base and 2 bases respectively, with 12 bases between them. CDR3 length: 15 amino acids. The CDR3 DNA reads TGCGCCAGCAGTGAGTTCGCAAGAGGAGCCTACGAGCAGTACTTC. Translated, it gives CASSEFARGAYEQYF.

V gene TRBV7-9 combines with J gene TRBJ1-4; D is unresolved. The CDR3 totals 17 residues. V was pared by 4 bases and J by 7 bases, with 22 bases between. The V gene's germline CDR1 is SEHNR and CDR2 FQNEAQ (reference sequence). The CDR3 reads CASSSSTGFLLGEKLFF. The CDR3 DNA follows: TGTGCCAGCAGCTCAAGTACGGGGTTCCTCTTGGGTGAAAAACTGTTTTTT.

The chain couples TRBV30 to TRBJ1-6; D perhaps matches TRBD1 (5 bases). The ends were cut back, 5 bases at V and 10 bases at J, with 18 bases in the middle. The germline gives CDR1 GTSNPN, CDR2 SVGIG (reference sequence). This CDR3 comprises 14 residues. CDR3 in DNA: TGTGCCTGGGGGGCCGGAAGCGGTAAATCACCCCTCCACTTT. Translation: CAWGAGSGKSPLHF.

The chain joins TRBV28 to TRBJ2-5; 11 bases fit TRBD2. Germline assignment: CDR1 MDHEN and CDR2 SYDVKM. Trimming took 3 bases from V and 4 from J; bases not matched to a gene: 4. CDR3 length: 15 residues. The CDR3 reads CASSLGSGRGETQYF. The CDR3 DNA sequence: TGTGCCAGCAGTTTGGGTAGCGGGAGGGGAGAGACCCAGTACTTC.

This rearrangement joins TRBV11-3 to TRBJ2-5; TRBD2 agrees at 7 bases. CDR1 and CDR2 from the germline V gene are SGHNT and YENEEA. V shed 5 bases and J 1 base; nucleotides not matched to a gene: 16. The CDR3 has 18 amino acids. This chain's CDR3 is CASSPGPGREFPQETQYF. The CDR3 nucleotides are TGTGCCAGCAGCCCAGGCCCAGGGCGGGAGTTCCCCCAAGAGACCCAGTACTTC.

V and J are TRBV5-1 and TRBJ2-3; D is unresolved. Germline V gives CDR1 SGHRS, CDR2 YFSETQ. The CDR3 has 14 amino acids. V shed 0 bases and J shed 6 bases, with 11 bases lying between them. The CDR3 here is CASSLGGDSDTQYF. DNA of the CDR3: TGCGCCAGCAGCTTGGGAGGTGACTCGGATACGCAGTATTTT.

Only a few counts were recorded for this clone. This chain uses TRBV7-8 with TRBJ1-5; no definite D call. Trimming shortened V by 5 bases and J by 2 bases, and 13 bases separated the two germline ends. This CDR3 contains 15 residues. Germline CDR1 reads SGHVS; CDR2 reads FQNEAQ. The CDR3 region has the DNA TGTGCCAGCAGCGGGCCGCGGGCCCGCAATCAGCCCCAGCATTTT. It yields the protein CASSGPRARNQPQHF.

This sequence joins TRBV6-1 and TRBJ2-5; D remains unclear. Trimming cost V 2 bases and J 0 bases, with 7 bases left between them. The CDR3 is made up of 14 amino acids. Germline lookup yields CDR1 MNHNS and CDR2 SASEGT. CDR3 DNA: TGTGCCAGCAGTGAACCGGAGTACCAAGAGACCCAGTACTTC. This sequence encodes CASSEPEYQETQYF.

The CDR3 sequence: CASSPAGGRGEQYF. CDR3 nucleotides: TGTGCCAGCAGCCCGGCAGGGGGACGGGGGGAGCAGTACTTC. V is TRBV3-1 (or the pseudogene TRBV3-2) and J is TRBJ2-7; possible D gene TRBD1, 7 bases. The V end lost 4 bases, the J end lost 7 bases, and 17 bases lay between the germline ends. Germline V gene data show CDR1 as LGHDT and CDR2 as YNNKEL (reference sequence). The CDR3 covers 14 residues.

This sequence joins TRBV3-1 (or the pseudogene TRBV3-2) and TRBJ2-3; 8 bases line up with TRBD2. V gave up 8 bases and J gave up 6 bases; unmatched junction bases: 13. CDR1 is LGHDT and CDR2 is YNNKEL in the germline V gene (reference sequence). The CDR3 length is 15 residues. The CDR3 DNA sequence: TGTGCCAGCTCCTCAAGCGCGGGGGGCTCGGATACGCAGTATTTT. Translating it yields CASSSSAGGSDTQYF.

In its sample, this clone was seen a few times. This chain uses TRBV6-6 with TRBJ1-5, with TRBD1 matching 8 bases. Per germline, CDR1 MNHNY and CDR2 SVGAGI (reference sequence). The CDR3 runs 13 residues. V shed 5 bases, J shed 7 bases, and the junction held 4 bases outside the gene matches. The CDR3 sequence is CASSKDREQPQHF. The CDR3 DNA reads TGTGCCAGCAGTAAGGACAGGGAACAGCCCCAGCATTTT.

The table lists this clone with a count of one. This chain links TRBV11-1 with TRBJ1-6; weak D call: TRBD1 (6 bases). Trimming stripped 2 bases from V and 10 bases from J, with 12 bases between. The CDR3 sequence is 14 residues long. CDR1 is SGHAT and CDR2 is FQDESV in the germline V gene (reference sequence). The CDR3 region is CASSLRGNNSPLHF. The CDR3, as DNA: TGTGCCAGCAGCTTAAGGGGGAACAACTCACCCCTCCACTTT.

This clone was recorded once. The J gene is TRBJ2-5, the V gene TRBV11-3, with TRBD1 matching 8 bases. Trimming took 3 bases from V and 5 from J; bases not matched to a gene: 14. The CDR3 is 17 amino acids. Germline V gene sequence: CDR1 SGHNT, CDR2 YENEEA. The CDR3 loop is CASSLFGRGRGLETQYF. CDR3 nucleotide sequence: TGTGCCAGCAGCTTGTTCGGCAGGGGGCGCGGGTTGGAGACCCAGTACTTC.

The chain carries TRBV28 and TRBJ2-3; perhaps TRBD1 as D (5 bases). The germline gives CDR1 MDHEN, CDR2 SYDVKM. V was cut by 8 bases and J by 2 bases, with 17 bases left in between. CDR3 length: 15 amino acids. The CDR3 loop reads CASSLWGLNTDTQYF. The DNA for the CDR3 is TGTGCCAGCTCCCTCTGGGGCTTGAACACAGATACGCAGTATTTT.